This T cell receptor (beta chain) was sequenced for a study of neoadjuvant anti-PD-1 for oral cavity cancer. Background on the study: Patients without progression got a fourth dose around day 43. Study conclusions and caveats: Post-treatment tumors with larger preexisting clones showed more shrinkage.

Of note for this clone: Antigen specificity is unknown.

Stage II-IVA oral cavity squamous cell carcinoma was new and untreated by systemic or radiation therapy. Tumor libraries mostly used about 4.6 ug genomic DNA, two replicates each. Assay: immunoSEQ multiplex PCR; the TCRdb copy retains only in-frame clones and omits some. The sample records approximately 7,100 clones, roughly 45% being singletons. Germline loops: CDR1 SGDLS, CDR2 YYNGEE. With 2 bases removed from V and 2 bases from J, the gap between germline ends came to 3 bases. The CDR3 totals 12 residues. Source: tumor tissue, taken before nivolumab (anti-PD-1) treatment. This clonotype was obtained from a person between 40 and 85 years old with oral cavity squamous cell carcinoma. The J gene is TRBJ2-3, the V gene TRBV9; D gene ambiguous. The CDR3 here is CASSVNTDTQYF. The CDR3, as DNA: TGTGCCAGCAGCGTCAACACAGATACGCAGTATTTT.